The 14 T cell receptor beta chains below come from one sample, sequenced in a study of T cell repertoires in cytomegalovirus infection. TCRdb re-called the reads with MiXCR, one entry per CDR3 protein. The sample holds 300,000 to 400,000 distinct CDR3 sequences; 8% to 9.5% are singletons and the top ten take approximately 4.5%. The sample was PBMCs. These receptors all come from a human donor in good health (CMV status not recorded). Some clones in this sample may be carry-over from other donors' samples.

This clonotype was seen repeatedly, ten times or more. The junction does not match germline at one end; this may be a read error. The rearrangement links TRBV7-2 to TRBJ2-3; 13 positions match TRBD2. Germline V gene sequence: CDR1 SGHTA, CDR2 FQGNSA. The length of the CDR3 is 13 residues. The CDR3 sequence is CASSLGGRTSGGF. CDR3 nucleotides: TGTGCCAGCAGCTTAGGGGGCCGGACTAGCGGGGGTTTT.

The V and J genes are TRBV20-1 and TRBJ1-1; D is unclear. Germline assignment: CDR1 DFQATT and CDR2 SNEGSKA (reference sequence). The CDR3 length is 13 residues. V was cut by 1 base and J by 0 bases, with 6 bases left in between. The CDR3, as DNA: TGCAGTGCTAGAGCCCAGGTGAACACTGAAGCTTTCTTT. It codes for CSARAQVNTEAFF.

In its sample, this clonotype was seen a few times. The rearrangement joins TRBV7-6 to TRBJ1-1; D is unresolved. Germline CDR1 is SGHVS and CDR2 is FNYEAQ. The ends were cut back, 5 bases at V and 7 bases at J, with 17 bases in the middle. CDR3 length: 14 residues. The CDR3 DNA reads TGTGCCAGCAGCCTCAACCCTCAGGCTAGTGAAGCTTTCTTT. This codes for CASSLNPQASEAFF.

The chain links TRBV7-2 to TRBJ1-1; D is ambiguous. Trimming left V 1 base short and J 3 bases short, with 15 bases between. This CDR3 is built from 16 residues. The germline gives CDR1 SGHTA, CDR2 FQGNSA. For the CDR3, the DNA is TGTGCCAGCAGCTTAGGGCTTCCCGTGGTGGACACTGAAGCTTTCTTT. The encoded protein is CASSLGLPVVDTEAFF.

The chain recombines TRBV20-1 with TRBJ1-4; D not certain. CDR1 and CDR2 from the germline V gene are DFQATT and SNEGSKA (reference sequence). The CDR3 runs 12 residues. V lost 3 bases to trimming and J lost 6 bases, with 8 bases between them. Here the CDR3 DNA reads TGCAGTGCTAGGGTGGAGCATGAAAAACTGTTTTTT. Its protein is CSARVEHEKLFF.

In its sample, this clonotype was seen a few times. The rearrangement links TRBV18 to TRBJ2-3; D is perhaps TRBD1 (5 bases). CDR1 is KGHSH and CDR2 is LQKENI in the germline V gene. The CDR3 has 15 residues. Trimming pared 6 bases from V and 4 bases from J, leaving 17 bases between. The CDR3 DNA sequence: TGTGCCAGCTCCCCCTCGGCAGGGCTGGCAGATACGCAGTATTTT. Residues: CASSPSAGLADTQYF.

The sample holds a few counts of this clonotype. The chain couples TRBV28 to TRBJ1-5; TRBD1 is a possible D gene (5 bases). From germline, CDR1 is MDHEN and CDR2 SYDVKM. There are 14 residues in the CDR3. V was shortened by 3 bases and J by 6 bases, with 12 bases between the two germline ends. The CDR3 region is CASSFGTTGQPQHF. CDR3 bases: TGTGCCAGCAGTTTTGGGACGACGGGTCAGCCCCAGCATTTT.

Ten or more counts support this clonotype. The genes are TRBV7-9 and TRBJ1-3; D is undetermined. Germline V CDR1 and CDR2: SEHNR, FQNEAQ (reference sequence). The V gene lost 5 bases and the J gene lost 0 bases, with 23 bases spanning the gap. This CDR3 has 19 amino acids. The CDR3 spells CASSLRNYGEGSSGNTIYF. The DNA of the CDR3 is TGTGCCAGCAGCCTAAGAAACTATGGTGAGGGATCCTCTGGAAACACCATATATTTT.

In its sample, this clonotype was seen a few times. CDR3 region: CASSIINTEAFF. CDR3 DNA sequence: TGTGCCAGTAGTATCATAAACACTGAAGCTTTCTTT. This sequence joins TRBV19 and TRBJ1-1; unclear D gene. Germline values: CDR1 LNHDA, CDR2 SQIVND (reference sequence). Trimming shortened V by 3 bases and J by 2 bases, and 4 bases separated the two germline ends. CDR3 length equals 12 residues.

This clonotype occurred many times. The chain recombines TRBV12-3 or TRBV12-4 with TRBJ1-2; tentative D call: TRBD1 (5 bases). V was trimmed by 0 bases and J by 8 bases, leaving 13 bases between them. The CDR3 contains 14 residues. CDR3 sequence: CASSLALRGDGYTF. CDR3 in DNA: TGTGCCAGCAGTTTAGCGCTGCGGGGGGACGGCTACACCTTC.

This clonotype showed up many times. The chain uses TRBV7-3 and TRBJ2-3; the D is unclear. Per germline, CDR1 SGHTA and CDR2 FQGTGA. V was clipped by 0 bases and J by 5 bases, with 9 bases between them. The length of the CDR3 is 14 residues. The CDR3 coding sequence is TGTGCCAGCAGCTTAACATCCCTCCTAGATACGCAGTATTTT. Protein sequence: CASSLTSLLDTQYF.

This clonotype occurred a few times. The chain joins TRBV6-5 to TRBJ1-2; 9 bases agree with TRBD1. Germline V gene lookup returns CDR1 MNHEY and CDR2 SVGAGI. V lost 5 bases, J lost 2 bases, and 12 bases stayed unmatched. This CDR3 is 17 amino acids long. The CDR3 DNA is TGTGCCAGCAGTCAACCCCGAGGACAGGGGCGCAACTATGGCTACACCTTC. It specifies CASSQPRGQGRNYGYTF.

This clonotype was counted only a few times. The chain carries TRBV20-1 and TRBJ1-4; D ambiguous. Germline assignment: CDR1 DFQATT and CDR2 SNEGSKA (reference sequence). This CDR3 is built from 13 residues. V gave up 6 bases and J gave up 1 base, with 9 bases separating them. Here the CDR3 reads CSATEGTNEKLFF. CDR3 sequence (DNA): TGCAGTGCAACCGAGGGAACTAATGAAAAACTGTTTTTT.

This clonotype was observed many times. The CDR3 DNA follows: TGTGCCAGCAGTTCCTCGGGACAGGGGATACCCTACGAGCAGTACTTC. It yields the protein CASSSSGQGIPYEQYF. The chain couples TRBV28 to TRBJ2-7; 10 bases are shared with TRBD1. Per germline, CDR1 MDHEN and CDR2 SYDVKM. V shed 4 bases and J 2 bases; nucleotides not matched to a gene: 8. CDR3 length: 16 residues.